This T cell receptor beta chain was retrieved from a study of cytomegalovirus exposure and HLA in healthy donors. Study-wide background: A subsequent analysis stated that the 100 to 150 validation repertoires were run on the same platform as the 550 to 750 first-cohort repertoires. Study-wide results and limits: A few CMV-associated chains proved CMV antigen-specific in vitro. A subsequent analysis found that TCR clusters from the first cohort also tended to co-occur in the 120 or so validation repertoires, with 90% to 95% of cluster scores above 0.

Profiling relied on immunoSEQ multiplex PCR, and the TCRdb table lists in-frame clones only, not all of them. The sample lists 220,000 or so clones, 75% to 95% occurring once. The V segment lost 5 bases and the J segment 5 bases; nucleotides outside the gene matches: 9. Germline lookup yields CDR1 GTSNPN and CDR2 SVGIG (reference sequence). This CDR3 has 15 residues. Details on this clone: Its specificity is unknown.

This TCR derives from a young woman in good health and CMV-seronegative. The chain joins TRBV30 to TRBJ2-7; 13 bases are a match to TRBD2. Material for sequencing was PBMCs. As DNA, the CDR3 is TGTGCCTGGGGGGGGGCCGGGACTAGCGGGAACGAGCAGTACTTC. Its translation: CAWGGAGTSGNEQYF.